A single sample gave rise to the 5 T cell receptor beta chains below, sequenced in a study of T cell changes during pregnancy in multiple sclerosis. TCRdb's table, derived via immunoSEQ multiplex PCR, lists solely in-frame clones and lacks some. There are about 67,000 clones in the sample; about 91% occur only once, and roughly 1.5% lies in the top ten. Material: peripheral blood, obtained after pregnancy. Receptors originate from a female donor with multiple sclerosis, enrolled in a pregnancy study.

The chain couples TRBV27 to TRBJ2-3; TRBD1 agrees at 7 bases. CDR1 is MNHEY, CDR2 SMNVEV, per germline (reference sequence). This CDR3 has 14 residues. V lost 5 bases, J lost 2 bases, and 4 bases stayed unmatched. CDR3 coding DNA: TGTGCCAGCAGTCGACAGGGATACACAGATACGCAGTATTTT. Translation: CASSRQGYTDTQYF.

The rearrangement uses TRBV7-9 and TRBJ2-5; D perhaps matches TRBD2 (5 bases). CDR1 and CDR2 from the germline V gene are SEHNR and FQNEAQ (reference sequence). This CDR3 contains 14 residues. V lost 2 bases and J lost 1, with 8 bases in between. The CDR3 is CASSLKDFQETQYF. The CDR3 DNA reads TGTGCCAGCAGCTTAAAGGACTTCCAAGAGACCCAGTACTTC.

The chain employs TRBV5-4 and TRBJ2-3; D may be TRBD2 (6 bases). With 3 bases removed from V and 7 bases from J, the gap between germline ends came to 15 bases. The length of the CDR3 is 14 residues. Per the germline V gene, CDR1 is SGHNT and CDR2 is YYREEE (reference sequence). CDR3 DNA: TGTGCCAGCAGCTCCCGGGACTCCCCTTATACGCAGTATTTT. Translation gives CASSSRDSPYTQYF.

The CDR3, as DNA: TGCGCCAGCAGTGCCCCCTCCACAGATACGCAGTATTTT. This encodes CASSAPSTDTQYF. The V and J genes are TRBV10-2 and TRBJ2-3, with D hard to call. CDR1 and CDR2 (germline): WSHSY, SAAADI. Deletions cut 4 bases from V and 2 bases from J, with 7 bases between. The CDR3 consists of 13 residues.

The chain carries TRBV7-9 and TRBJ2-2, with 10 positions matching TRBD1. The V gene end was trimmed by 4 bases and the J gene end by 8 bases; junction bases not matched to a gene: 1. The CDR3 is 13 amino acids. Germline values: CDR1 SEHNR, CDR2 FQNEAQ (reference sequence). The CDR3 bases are TGTGCCAGCAGCTCGGGACAGGGGGGGGAGCTGTTTTTT. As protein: CASSSGQGGELFF.